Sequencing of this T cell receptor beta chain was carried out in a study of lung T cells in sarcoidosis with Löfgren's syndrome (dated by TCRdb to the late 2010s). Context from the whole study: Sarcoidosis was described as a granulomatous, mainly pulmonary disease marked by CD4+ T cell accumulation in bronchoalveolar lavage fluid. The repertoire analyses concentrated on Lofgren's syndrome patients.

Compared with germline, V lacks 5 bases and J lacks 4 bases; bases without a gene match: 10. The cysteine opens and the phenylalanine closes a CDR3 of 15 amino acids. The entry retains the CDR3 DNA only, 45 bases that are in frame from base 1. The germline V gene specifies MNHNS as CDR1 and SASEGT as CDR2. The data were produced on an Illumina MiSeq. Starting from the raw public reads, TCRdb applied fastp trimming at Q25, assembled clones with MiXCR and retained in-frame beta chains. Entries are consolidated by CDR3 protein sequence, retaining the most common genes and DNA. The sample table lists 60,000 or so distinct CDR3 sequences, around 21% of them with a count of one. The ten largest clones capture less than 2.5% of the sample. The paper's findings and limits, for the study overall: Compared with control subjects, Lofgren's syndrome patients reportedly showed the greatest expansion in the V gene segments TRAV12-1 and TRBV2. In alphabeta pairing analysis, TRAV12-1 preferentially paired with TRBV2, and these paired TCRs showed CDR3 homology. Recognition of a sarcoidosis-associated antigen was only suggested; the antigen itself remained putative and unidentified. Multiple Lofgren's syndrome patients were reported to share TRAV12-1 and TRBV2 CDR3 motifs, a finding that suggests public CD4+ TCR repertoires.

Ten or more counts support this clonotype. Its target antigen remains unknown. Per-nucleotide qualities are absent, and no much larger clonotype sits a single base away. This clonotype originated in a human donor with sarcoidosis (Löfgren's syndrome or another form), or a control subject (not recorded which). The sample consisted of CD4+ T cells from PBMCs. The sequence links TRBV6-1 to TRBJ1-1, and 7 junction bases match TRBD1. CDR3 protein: CASSQNRGQSTEAFF. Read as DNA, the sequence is TGTGCCAGCAGTCAGAACAGGGGACAGAGCACTGAAGCTTTCTTT.